The 30 T cell receptor beta chains listed next were all sequenced from one sample in a study of blood T cell repertoires in COVID-19. Repertoires were generated with immunoSEQ multiplex PCR, while TCRdb's copy carries only in-frame clones and drops some. Here the sample spans approximately 72,000 clones, roughly 91% being singletons. The sequencing sample was made of peripheral blood. The source of these receptors is a man aged 55 to 70 with acute or convalescent COVID-19.

This chain connects TRBV5-1 to TRBJ1-2, with 9 bases identical to TRBD1. Germline V lookup: CDR1 SGHRS, CDR2 YFSETQ. CDR3 length: 15 residues. With V trimmed by 4 bases and J by 6 bases, 10 bases remained unmatched. CDR3 nucleotides: TGCGCCAGCAGCGAAGACAGGGGGAATTTAGATGGCTACACCTTC. Its protein product is CASSEDRGNLDGYTF.

This chain uses TRBV11-2 with TRBJ1-6; 9 positions agree with TRBD1. V lost 5 bases and J lost 7; bases outside the gene matches: 9. Germline V gene sequence: CDR1 SGHAT, CDR2 FQNNGV. The CDR3 runs to 16 residues. Here the CDR3 DNA reads TGTGCCAGCAGCCCTCGAAGGACAGGGGAAAATTCACCCCTCCACTTT. The encoded protein is CASSPRRTGENSPLHF.

The chain couples TRBV6-6 to TRBJ1-5; D not resolved. Trimming removed 0 bases from V and 7 bases from J, with 13 bases in between. Per the germline V gene, CDR1 is MNHNY and CDR2 is SVGAGI (reference sequence). The CDR3 extends over 15 amino acids. This chain's CDR3 is CASSYSSSMEQPQHF. The CDR3 DNA sequence: TGTGCCAGCAGTTACTCCTCTTCTATGGAGCAGCCCCAGCATTTT.

This chain's CDR3 is CASSENGAQYF. CDR3 nucleotides: TGCGCCAGCAGTGAGAACGGGGCCCAGTACTTC. The chain carries TRBV10-2 and TRBJ2-5; the D gene is possibly TRBD2 (5 bases). Germline V gene data show CDR1 as WSHSY and CDR2 as SAAADI. The CDR3 consists of 11 residues. V lost 2 bases and J lost 9, with 7 bases in between.

V usage is TRBV6-5 and J usage is TRBJ1-6, with D maybe TRBD1 (5 bases). Trimming pared 6 bases from V and 7 bases from J, leaving 10 bases between. CDR1 and CDR2 (germline): MNHEY, SVGAGI. CDR3 length: 13 residues. The CDR3 nucleotides read TGTGCCAGCAGGGGGCAGCCCAATTCACCCCTCCACTTT. Translation gives CASRGQPNSPLHF.

This clone showed up just once. This sequence joins TRBV5-6 and TRBJ1-6; TRBD1 agrees at 8 bases. V shed 1 base, J shed 0 bases, and the junction held 3 bases outside the gene matches. The CDR3 has 17 amino acids. In germline, CDR1 is SGHDT, CDR2 YYEEEE. DNA of the CDR3: TGTGCCAGCAGCTTGCGTGACAGGGGCTCCTATAATTCACCCCTCCACTTT. Protein: CASSLRDRGSYNSPLHF.

This chain uses TRBV6-5 with TRBJ2-1; 7 bases are a match to TRBD2. V dropped 10 bases and J dropped 9; count of bases not matched to a gene: 12. The CDR3 sequence is 13 residues long. The V gene's germline CDR1 is MNHEY and CDR2 SVGAGI. The CDR3: CATPGEGTFEQFF. CDR3 DNA: TGTGCCACTCCTGGGGAGGGAACTTTTGAGCAGTTCTTC.

The chain uses TRBV3-1 (or the pseudogene TRBV3-2) and TRBJ1-5; D gene ambiguous. Germline-derived CDR1 and CDR2 are LGHDT and YNNKEL (reference sequence). Trimming removed 1 base at V and 2 bases at J, with 9 bases between. The CDR3 extends over 15 amino acids. The CDR3 DNA reads TGTGCCAGCAGCCAAGCCGGGGTCCGCAATCAGCCCCAGCATTTT. It encodes CASSQAGVRNQPQHF.

J is TRBJ1-1 and V is TRBV19; tentative D call: TRBD1 (5 bases). Looked up from germline, CDR1 is LNHDA and CDR2 is SQIVND (reference sequence). The CDR3 is 17 residues long. Between the trimmed V and J ends, which lost 2 bases and 2 bases, there was a span of 18 bases. The CDR3 loop reads CASSIRGRGVPNTEAFF. CDR3 nucleotides: TGTGCCAGTAGTATAAGAGGGCGGGGGGTCCCTAACACTGAAGCTTTCTTT.

V usage is TRBV5-1 and J usage is TRBJ1-2; 8 nucleotides agree with TRBD1. CDR3 length: 18 amino acids. Germline V gene data show CDR1 as SGHRS and CDR2 as YFSETQ. Trimming took 0 bases from V and 4 from J; bases not matched to a gene: 14. The CDR3 DNA sequence: TGCGCCAGCAGCTTGGGGGGGACAGGACCTACTCCGGGCTATGGCTACACCTTC. Translation gives CASSLGGTGPTPGYGYTF.

The chain joins TRBV13 to TRBJ2-6; 8 bases are a match to TRBD1. This CDR3 is 17 amino acids long. With V trimmed by 5 bases and J by 1 base, 7 bases remained unmatched. Germline V gene data show CDR1 as PRHDT and CDR2 as FYEKMQ (reference sequence). The CDR3 is CASSTDRARSGANVLTF. CDR3 nucleotides: TGTGCCAGCAGCACGGACAGGGCTCGTTCTGGGGCCAACGTCCTGACTTTC.

The CDR3 is CASSSELQGVGANVLTF. The CDR3 DNA is TGTGCCAGCAGCTCCGAGCTGCAGGGGGTCGGGGCCAACGTCCTGACTTTC. The V and J genes are TRBV11-3 and TRBJ2-6; the match to TRBD1 covers 7 bases. CDR1 is SGHNT, CDR2 YENEEA, per germline. The V segment lost 4 bases and the J segment 4 bases; nucleotides outside the gene matches: 10. This CDR3 contains 17 residues.

In regard to this clone: Other DNA sequences in this specimen translate into the identical CDR3. This rearrangement joins TRBV5-1 to TRBJ2-2; D is uncertain. The CDR3 is 14 residues long. The V and J ends lost 1 base and 2 bases respectively, with 6 bases between them. Germline V gene lookup returns CDR1 SGHRS and CDR2 YFSETQ. Here the CDR3 DNA reads TGCGCCAGCAGCTTGACAGTTAACACCGGGGAGCTGTTTTTT. Encoded protein: CASSLTVNTGELFF.

V usage is TRBV30 and J usage is TRBJ2-1; D uncertain. The germline V and J ends were trimmed by 0 bases and 8 bases, with 14 bases remaining between them. This CDR3 has 14 amino acids. Germline-derived CDR1 and CDR2 are GTSNPN and SVGIG (reference sequence). The CDR3 DNA reads TGTGCCTGGAGTGTCAATCTAGGATTCTATGAGCAGTTCTTC. As protein: CAWSVNLGFYEQFF.

This rearrangement joins TRBV2 to TRBJ1-2; tentative D call: TRBD1 (5 bases). The CDR3 is 13 amino acids. CDR1 and CDR2 from the germline V gene are SNHLY and FYNNEI. V lost 7 bases, J lost 6 bases, and 15 bases lay in between. The CDR3 protein is CASIDSVLDGYTF. Written as DNA, the CDR3 is TGTGCCAGCATAGACAGCGTGCTAGATGGCTACACCTTC.

This sequence joins TRBV24-1 and TRBJ2-1; tentatively, D is TRBD2 (5 bases). This CDR3 is 14 amino acids long. CDR1 and CDR2 (germline): KGHDR, SFDVKD. Trimming cost V 4 bases and J 4 bases, with 10 bases left between them. Here the CDR3 DNA reads TGTGCCACCAGTGAGCAGAGGGAATACAATGAGCAGTTCTTC. Its translation: CATSEQREYNEQFF.

This sequence joins TRBV27 and TRBJ2-7; D gene ambiguous. The germline gives CDR1 MNHEY, CDR2 SMNVEV (reference sequence). This CDR3 has 12 residues. Trimming took 6 bases from V and 4 from J, leaving 10 bases between them. CDR3 sequence (DNA): TGTGCCAGCAGCCAGAACATTTACGAGCAGTACTTC. Its translation: CASSQNIYEQYF.

This clone appeared a few times. V usage is TRBV6-1 and J usage is TRBJ1-2; D ambiguous. CDR3 size: 14 residues. Germline values: CDR1 MNHNS, CDR2 SASEGT. Trimming pared 2 bases from V and 8 bases from J, leaving 15 bases between. CDR3 DNA: TGTGCCAGCAGTGAAACCCGAGTACGCGTAGGCTACACCTTC. Protein product: CASSETRVRVGYTF.

This clone was seen once. The gene calls are TRBV5-1 and TRBJ2-6; maybe TRBD1 (6 bases). Germline CDR1 reads SGHRS; CDR2 reads YFSETQ. The V end was cut by 4 bases, the J end by 0 bases, with 20 bases between. This CDR3 is built from 19 residues. The CDR3 nucleotides are TGCGCCAGCAGCCCTATTACAGGGCCTCCTACCTCTGGGGCCAACGTCCTGACTTTC. Amino acid sequence: CASSPITGPPTSGANVLTF. Supplemented by reference TRBV5-1 and TRBJ2-6, the full variable domain reads KAGVTQTPRYLIKTRGQQVTLSCSPISGHRSVSWYQQTPGQGLQFLFEYFSETQRNKGNFPGRFSGRQFSNSRSEMNVSTLELGDSALYLCASSPITGPPTSGANVLTFGAGSRLTVL.

The V and J genes are TRBV27 and TRBJ1-1; D is perhaps TRBD1 (5 bases). V was shortened by 4 bases and J by 1 base, with 22 bases between the two germline ends. The CDR3 covers 18 residues. The germline V gene encodes CDR1 MNHEY and CDR2 SMNVEV (reference sequence). CDR3: CASSSHAGSGRGNTEAFF. The DNA of the CDR3 is TGTGCCAGCAGTTCCCATGCAGGGAGCGGGAGAGGGAACACTGAAGCTTTCTTT.

This rearrangement joins TRBV23-1 to TRBJ1-2, with D hard to call. TRBV23-1 has ORF status, its function being uncertain. This CDR3 has 13 amino acids. V dropped 3 bases and J dropped 8 bases, with 13 bases sitting between them. CDR3 nucleotides: TGCGCCAGCAGTCAGCCAGAGGAGGTCGGCTACACCTTC. It codes for CASSQPEEVGYTF.

This clone was recorded only once. This chain connects TRBV12-5 to TRBJ2-4; D is unresolved. Germline V lookup: CDR1 LGHNT, CDR2 FRNRAP. The germline V and J ends were trimmed by 5 bases and 5 bases, with 13 bases remaining between them. The CDR3 contains 14 residues. The CDR3 bases are TGTGCTAGTGGTCTGGCAGGAATCCAAAACATTCAGTACTTC. Translating gives CASGLAGIQNIQYF.

The chain combines TRBV5-1 with TRBJ2-7; the match to TRBD2 covers 15 bases. V lost 2 bases, J lost 1 base, and 4 bases stayed unmatched. The CDR3 spans 17 residues. The germline V gene has CDR1 SGHRS and CDR2 YFSETQ. For the CDR3, the DNA is TGCGCCAGCAGCTTTCGGGGACTAGCGGGGGGATCCTACGAGCAGTACTTC. This gives the protein CASSFRGLAGGSYEQYF.

The chain recombines TRBV2 with TRBJ2-2, with 14 positions matching TRBD2. Germline CDR1 reads SNHLY; CDR2 reads FYNNEI. The CDR3 is 18 residues long. The V and J ends lost 6 bases and 0 bases, in that order; junction bases with no gene match: 6. As DNA, the CDR3 is TGTGCCAGCAGCCTAGGGGGACTAGCGGGGGCGAACACCGGGGAGCTGTTTTTT. This sequence encodes CASSLGGLAGANTGELFF.

The chain links TRBV4-2 to TRBJ1-4, with 7 bases identical to TRBD1. Germline-derived CDR1 and CDR2 are LGHNA and YNFKEQ. CDR3 size: 15 residues. V lost 4 bases to trimming and J lost 5 bases; unmatched junction nucleotides: 7. CDR3 sequence: CASSPRQGQNEKLFF. As DNA, the CDR3 is TGTGCCAGCAGCCCCCGACAGGGACAGAATGAAAAACTGTTTTTT.

This chain joins TRBV25-1 and TRBJ2-4; 7 bases line up with TRBD1. Germline assignment: CDR1 MGHDK and CDR2 SYGVNS. The CDR3 is 16 amino acids. With V trimmed by 4 bases and J by 0 bases, 6 bases remained unmatched. CDR3 bases: TGTGCCAGCAGTGCACAGGGGACGCTAGCCAAAAACATTCAGTACTTC. Amino acid sequence: CASSAQGTLAKNIQYF.

V usage is TRBV19 and J usage is TRBJ1-2; D perhaps matches TRBD1 (6 bases). CDR3 length: 15 residues. V was clipped by 8 bases and J by 10 bases, with 26 bases between them. Germline CDR1 LNHDA, CDR2 SQIVND (reference sequence). Here the CDR3 DNA reads TGTGCCAGTCTTGACAGGTCAAGCAAACTCCTCTACTACACCTTC. This gives the protein CASLDRSSKLLYYTF. Complete variable domain (other parts from reference TRBV19 and TRBJ1-2): DGGITQSPKYLFRKEGQNVTLSCEQNLNHDAMYWYRQDPGQGLRLIYYSQIVNDFQKGDIAEGYSVSREKKESFPLTVTSAQKNPTAFYLCASLDRSSKLLYYTFGSGTRLTVV.

V gene TRBV5-4 combines with J gene TRBJ1-1; TRBD1 matches at 8 bases. The CDR3 consists of 15 residues. J lost 7 bases, V lost 4 bases, and 12 bases had no gene match. Germline V lookup: CDR1 SGHNT, CDR2 YYREEE (reference sequence). The CDR3, as DNA: TGTGCCAGCAGCGGCCCTGGGGACAGGCGCGGTGAAGCTTTCTTT. Its translation: CASSGPGDRRGEAFF. The full variable domain, completed using reference TRBV5-4 and TRBJ1-1, is ETGVTQSPTHLIKTRGQQVTLRCSSQSGHNTVSWYQQALGQGPQFIFQYYREEENGRGNFPPRFSGLQFPNYSSELNVNALELDDSALYLCASSGPGDRRGEAFFGQGTRLTVV.

The chain links TRBV30 to TRBJ1-2; possible D gene TRBD1, 5 bases. V gave up 2 bases and J gave up 7 bases, with 14 bases separating them. Germline-derived CDR1 and CDR2 are GTSNPN and SVGIG (reference sequence). The CDR3 is 13 residues long. The CDR3: CAWSTAWRGGYTF. CDR3 DNA: TGTGCCTGGAGTACCGCTTGGAGGGGTGGCTACACCTTC.

This chain joins TRBV2 and TRBJ2-2, with 10 bases that match TRBD2. The CDR3 runs 16 residues. V was pared by 7 bases and J by 2 bases, with 7 bases of the junction left unmatched. In germline, CDR1 is SNHLY, CDR2 FYNNEI. The CDR3 here is CASTPSGGPNTGELFF. DNA of the CDR3: TGTGCCAGCACCCCTAGCGGGGGCCCTAACACCGGGGAGCTGTTTTTT. Using reference TRBV2 and TRBJ2-2 for the parts outside the CDR3, the full variable domain is EPEVTQTPSHQVTQMGQEVILRCVPISNHLYFYWYRQILGQKVEFLVSFYNNEISEKSEIFDDQFSVERPDGSNFTLKIRSTKLEDSAMYFCASTPSGGPNTGELFFGEGSRLTVL.